Listed here are 29 T cell receptor beta chains from one sample, sequenced in a study of response to subunit inactivated influenza vaccine. Each CDR3 protein is one row after TCRdb ran MiXCR on the RT-PCR reads. The sample lists hundreds of thousands of distinct CDR3 sequences, about 25% occurring once. The input for sequencing was CD4+ T cells sorted from PBMCs, taken about 5 days after vaccination. These receptors all stem from a man aged 50-60 years who received an inactivated influenza vaccine.

This clonotype was counted between two and nine times. The chain joins TRBV7-8 to TRBJ2-6; D gene unclear. The CDR3 length is 16 residues. The V end was cut by 5 bases, the J end by 0 bases, with 11 bases between. Germline V gives CDR1 SGHVS, CDR2 FQNEAQ. The CDR3 region is CASSQSVVSGANVLTF. CDR3 in DNA: TGTGCCAGCAGCCAGAGCGTGGTCTCTGGGGCCAACGTCCTGACTTTC.

This clonotype was detected only once. The chain combines TRBV28 with TRBJ2-3; 8 positions agree with TRBD2. CDR1 is MDHEN and CDR2 is SYDVKM in the germline V gene. The trim removed 5 bases at V and 3 bases at J, leaving 4 bases unmatched. This CDR3 contains 14 residues. The DNA for the CDR3 is TGTGCCAGCAGTATAGCGGGACGGACAGATACGCAGTATTTT. This gives the protein CASSIAGRTDTQYF.

The rearrangement links TRBV18 to TRBJ2-1, with 7 bases fitting TRBD2. The trim removed 0 bases at V and 5 bases at J, leaving 4 bases unmatched. Per germline, CDR1 KGHSH and CDR2 LQKENI. The CDR3 runs to 15 residues. CDR3 residues: CASSPPRERDNEQFF. The DNA for the CDR3 is TGTGCCAGCTCACCACCGCGGGAGCGCGACAATGAGCAGTTCTTC.

The chain joins TRBV4-3 to TRBJ2-1, with TRBD2 matching over 15 bases. The CDR3 loop spans 14 amino acids. Trimming at V came to 3 bases and at J to 11 bases, leaving 2 bases not matched to a gene. Per the germline V gene, CDR1 is LGHNA and CDR2 is YSLEER. The CDR3 DNA is TGCGCCAGCAGCCAGGGACTAGCGGGAGGCCAGCAGTTCTTC. This encodes CASSQGLAGGQQFF.

The rearrangement joins TRBV5-1 to TRBJ1-3, with TRBD1 as a possible D gene (5 bases). V gave up 4 bases and J gave up 4 bases, with 12 bases separating them. The CDR3 is 14 amino acids. Germline CDR1 SGHRS, CDR2 YFSETQ. The CDR3: CASSDGGFGNTIYF. DNA of the CDR3: TGCGCCAGCAGCGACGGGGGATTCGGAAACACCATATATTTT. Supplemented by reference TRBV5-1 and TRBJ1-3, the full variable domain reads KAGVTQTPRYLIKTRGQQVTLSCSPISGHRSVSWYQQTPGQGLQFLFEYFSETQRNKGNFPGRFSGRQFSNSRSEMNVSTLELGDSALYLCASSDGGFGNTIYFGEGSWLTVV.

J is TRBJ1-4 and V is TRBV9; D unresolved. This CDR3 comprises 15 residues. Germline V gene sequence: CDR1 SGDLS, CDR2 YYNGEE. Trimming stripped 0 bases from V and 0 bases from J, with 6 bases between. CDR3: CASSVAPTTNEKLFF. The DNA for the CDR3 is TGTGCCAGCAGCGTAGCTCCCACAACTAATGAAAAACTGTTTTTT.

This clonotype was detected a few times. The V call is TRBV29-1, the J call TRBJ1-1; TRBD1 agrees at 7 bases. V lost 7 bases to trimming and J lost 3 bases; unmatched junction nucleotides: 8. This CDR3 has 13 residues. Germline V gene lookup returns CDR1 SQVTM and CDR2 ANQGSEA. The CDR3 spells CSARQGRDTEAFF. Written as DNA, the CDR3 is TGCAGCGCAAGACAGGGAAGGGACACTGAAGCTTTCTTT.

The chain uses TRBV6-1 and TRBJ2-1, with D hard to call. This CDR3 contains 14 residues. The germline CDR1 and CDR2 sequences are MNHNS and SASEGT. Trimming cost V 6 bases and J 8 bases, with 17 bases left between them. The DNA for the CDR3 is TGTGCCAGCAGCCGCCCCGGCAGGACCGATGAGCAGTTCTTC. Its translation is CASSRPGRTDEQFF.

The CDR3 sequence is CASSPGTSGGSTDTQYF. The CDR3 bases are TGTGCCAGCAGCCCGGGGACTAGCGGGGGGTCCACAGATACGCAGTATTTT. This chain joins TRBV7-9 and TRBJ2-3, with TRBD2 matching over 15 bases. The CDR3 length is 17 residues. Germline V gene sequence: CDR1 SEHNR, CDR2 FQNEAQ (reference sequence). The V gene end was trimmed by 5 bases and the J gene end by 2 bases; junction bases not matched to a gene: 5.

The chain joins TRBV7-9 to TRBJ2-5; the D is unclear. CDR1 is SEHNR and CDR2 is FQNEAQ in the germline V gene (reference sequence). CDR3 length: 13 amino acids. The V end lost 7 bases, the J end lost 5 bases, and 14 bases lay between the germline ends. For the CDR3, the DNA is TGTGCCAGCACCGTTCTGGGTGGGGAGACCCAGTACTTC. This translates into CASTVLGGETQYF.

This clonotype was seen only a few times. The CDR3 sequence: CASSQVFLADYNEQFF. The DNA of the CDR3 is TGCGCCAGCAGCCAAGTTTTCCTAGCGGACTACAATGAGCAGTTCTTC. The genes are TRBV4-1 and TRBJ2-1; 7 positions match TRBD2. V lost 1 base, J lost 3 bases, and 6 bases stayed unmatched. The CDR3 spans 16 residues. Germline V gene lookup returns CDR1 MGHRA and CDR2 YSYEKL.

There are a few counts of this clonotype. The rearrangement joins TRBV4-3 to TRBJ2-5, with 8 nucleotides matching TRBD2. The CDR3 sequence is 15 residues long. The germline gives CDR1 LGHNA, CDR2 YSLEER. The V and J ends lost 1 base and 2 bases, in that order; junction bases with no gene match: 3. For the CDR3, the DNA is TGCGCCAGCAGCCAAGGGGGACTAGGTCAAGAGACCCAGTACTTC. Translating gives CASSQGGLGQETQYF.

The chain combines TRBV6-1 with TRBJ2-5, with unresolved D. CDR1 is MNHNS, CDR2 SASEGT, per germline. This CDR3 comprises 14 residues. V gave up 6 bases and J gave up 0 bases, with 11 bases separating them. The CDR3 protein is CASRKMQYQETQYF. In nucleotides, the CDR3 is TGTGCCAGCAGAAAAATGCAGTACCAAGAGACCCAGTACTTC.

CDR3 nucleotides: TGTGCCAGCAGGGGGGACAGGCCTAATCAGCCCCAGCATTTT. Its protein is CASRGDRPNQPQHF. The rearrangement links TRBV2 to TRBJ1-5, with 8 bases that match TRBD1. The V gene's germline CDR1 is SNHLY and CDR2 FYNNEI. The CDR3 sequence is 14 residues long. After removal of 6 bases from V and 4 bases from J, the junction contained 5 bases not matched to a gene.

This clonotype was counted ten times or more. The chain recombines TRBV7-2 with TRBJ1-4, with 11 nucleotides matching TRBD1. V dropped 5 bases and J dropped 8; count of bases not matched to a gene: 7. The germline gives CDR1 SGHTA, CDR2 FQGNSA. This CDR3 has 15 amino acids. The CDR3: CASSQGQGGGEKLFF. As DNA, the CDR3 is TGTGCCAGCAGCCAGGGACAGGGGGGAGGGGAAAAACTGTTTTTT.

The chain links TRBV4-1 to TRBJ2-1, with 14 bases that match TRBD2. V was pared by 4 bases and J by 5 bases, with 4 bases of the junction left unmatched. Germline V gives CDR1 MGHRA, CDR2 YSYEKL. The CDR3 extends over 16 amino acids. The CDR3 DNA sequence: TGCGCCAGCAGCCGATCGACTAGCGGGGGGGACAATGAGCAGTTCTTC. This translates into CASSRSTSGGDNEQFF.

Here the CDR3 reads CASSQERGYGYTF. In DNA form, the CDR3 reads TGTGCCAGCAGCCAAGAAAGGGGCTATGGCTACACCTTC. The J gene is TRBJ1-2, the V gene TRBV4-2; D possibly corresponds to TRBD1 (5 bases). The CDR3 covers 13 residues. Trimming removed 0 bases at V and 4 bases at J, with 6 bases between. The germline V gene encodes CDR1 LGHNA and CDR2 YNFKEQ.

A few counts support this clonotype. The CDR3 DNA is TGTGCCACCAGTGAAACAGGGTTTAGGCAGTTCTTC. This gives the protein CATSETGFRQFF. This chain joins TRBV24-1 and TRBJ2-1; TRBD1 is a possible D gene (6 bases). Trimming left V 4 bases short and J 12 bases short, with 12 bases between. This CDR3 comprises 12 residues. CDR1 KGHDR and CDR2 SFDVKD come from the germline V gene.

V gene TRBV5-1 combines with J gene TRBJ2-1; 7 bases fit TRBD2. The germline gives CDR1 SGHRS, CDR2 YFSETQ. The CDR3 runs 16 residues. With V trimmed by 4 bases and J by 5 bases, 12 bases remained unmatched. The DNA for the CDR3 is TGCGCCAGCAGCCCTGGAGGACTAGGAGAAAACAATGAGCAGTTCTTC. This gives the protein CASSPGGLGENNEQFF.

DNA of the CDR3: TGTGCCACCAGTAGAGGACAGGGGTTCTACGAGCAGTACTTC. Amino acids: CATSRGQGFYEQYF. The chain employs TRBV24-1 and TRBJ2-7; the match to TRBD1 covers 9 bases. Germline V gene sequence: CDR1 KGHDR, CDR2 SFDVKD. J was trimmed by 3 bases and V by 6 bases; bases with no gene match: 5. CDR3 length equals 14 residues.

There are a few counts of this clonotype. This sequence joins TRBV3-1 and TRBJ2-7, with D perhaps matching TRBD2 (6 bases). The germline gives CDR1 LGHDT, CDR2 YNNKEL (reference sequence). This CDR3 is built from 13 residues. V was clipped by 4 bases and J by 3 bases, with 10 bases between them. CDR3 amino acids: CASSPGTLYEQYF. CDR3 DNA sequence: TGTGCCAGCAGCCCCGGGACTCTCTACGAGCAGTACTTC.

This clonotype was recorded at least ten times. The rearrangement joins TRBV4-2 to TRBJ1-2; possibly TRBD1 for D (5 bases). The length of the CDR3 is 16 residues. V lost 4 bases and J 0 bases, leaving 15 bases between the germline ends. Germline V gives CDR1 LGHNA, CDR2 YNFKEQ. CDR3 nucleotide sequence: TGTGCCAGCAGCCCATATTGGACAACTTCTAACTATGGCTACACCTTC. This sequence encodes CASSPYWTTSNYGYTF.

Here the CDR3 reads CASSQVGTSGGTDTQYF. The CDR3, as DNA: TGCGCCAGCAGCCAAGTGGGGACTAGCGGGGGCACAGATACGCAGTATTTT. J is TRBJ2-3 and V is TRBV4-3, with 13 bases aligning to TRBD2. The CDR3 is made up of 17 amino acids. Trimming removed 1 base from V and 1 base from J; junction bases left unmatched: 2. Germline CDR1 reads LGHNA; CDR2 reads YSLEER.

V and J are TRBV9 and TRBJ1-3; possibly TRBD1 for D (6 bases). V was trimmed by 7 bases and J by 0 bases, leaving 11 bases between them. The CDR3 totals 14 residues. Germline V gives CDR1 SGDLS, CDR2 YYNGEE. The CDR3, as DNA: TGTGCCAGCGGAGACAGGTCCTCTGGAAACACCATATATTTT. This encodes CASGDRSSGNTIYF.

In this sample, this clonotype turned up a few times. This chain uses TRBV12-3 or TRBV12-4 with TRBJ2-5; D could derive from TRBD1 or TRBD2 (5 bases each). V lost 2 bases and J 4 bases, leaving 14 bases between the germline ends. This CDR3 has 15 amino acids. The DNA of the CDR3 is TGTGCCAGCAGTTTAAGTGCAGGGCGGGTAGAGACCCAGTACTTC. It yields the protein CASSLSAGRVETQYF.

The chain couples TRBV20-1 to TRBJ2-7; TRBD2 matches at 13 bases. Per the germline V gene, CDR1 is DFQATT and CDR2 is SNEGSKA (reference sequence). This CDR3 is 17 amino acids long. The V and J ends lost 5 bases and 3 bases, in that order; junction bases with no gene match: 13. The CDR3 protein is CSALAPGLAGRDYEQYF. In DNA form, the CDR3 reads TGCAGTGCTCTTGCTCCGGGACTAGCGGGGAGAGACTACGAGCAGTACTTC.

The chain joins TRBV10-3 to TRBJ2-7, with 7 bases identical to TRBD1. Losses at the gene ends were 2 bases for V and 6 bases for J; bases not matched to a gene: 4. Germline V gives CDR1 ENHRY, CDR2 SYGVKD. The CDR3 contains 13 residues. DNA for the CDR3: TGTGCCATCAGTGAGGGCAGGGGGTCCGAGCAGTACTTC. Its protein product is CAISEGRGSEQYF.

This clonotype showed up just a few times. This chain uses TRBV10-3 with TRBJ1-1, with 8 bases identical to TRBD1. CDR1 is ENHRY and CDR2 is SYGVKD in the germline V gene. The V gene end was trimmed by 5 bases and the J gene end by 1 base; junction bases not matched to a gene: 6. The CDR3 is made up of 15 amino acids. The CDR3 nucleotides are TGTGCCATCAGTCCCAGGGGGCTTGCGAACACTGAAGCTTTCTTT. Protein: CAISPRGLANTEAFF.

This clonotype was seen more than once but under ten times. The chain has TRBV20-1 and TRBJ2-3, with 13 positions matching TRBD2. The CDR3 has 17 residues. V gave up 5 bases and J gave up 3 bases; unmatched junction bases: 11. CDR1 and CDR2 (germline): DFQATT, SNEGSKA (reference sequence). Here the CDR3 DNA reads TGCAGTGCTGATTCTTTTCCGACTAGCGGGAGGACAGATACGCAGTATTTT. It specifies CSADSFPTSGRTDTQYF.